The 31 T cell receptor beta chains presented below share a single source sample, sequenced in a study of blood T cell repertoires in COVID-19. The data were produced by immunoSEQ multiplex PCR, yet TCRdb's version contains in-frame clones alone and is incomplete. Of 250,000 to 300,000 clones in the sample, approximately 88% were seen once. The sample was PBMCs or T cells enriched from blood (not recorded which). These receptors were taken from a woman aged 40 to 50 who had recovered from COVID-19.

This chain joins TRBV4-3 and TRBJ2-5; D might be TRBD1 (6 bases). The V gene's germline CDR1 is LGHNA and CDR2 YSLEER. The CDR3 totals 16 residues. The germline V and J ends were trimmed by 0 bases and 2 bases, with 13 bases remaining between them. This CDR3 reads CASSQDMGAGQETQYF. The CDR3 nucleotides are TGCGCCAGCAGCCAAGATATGGGGGCCGGACAAGAGACCCAGTACTTC.

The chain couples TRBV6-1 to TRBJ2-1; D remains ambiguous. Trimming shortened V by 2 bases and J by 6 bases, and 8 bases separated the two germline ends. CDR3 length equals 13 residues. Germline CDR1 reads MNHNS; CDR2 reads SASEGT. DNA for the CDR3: TGTGCCAGCAGTGAAACTCCCCCCAATGAGCAGTTCTTC. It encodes CASSETPPNEQFF.

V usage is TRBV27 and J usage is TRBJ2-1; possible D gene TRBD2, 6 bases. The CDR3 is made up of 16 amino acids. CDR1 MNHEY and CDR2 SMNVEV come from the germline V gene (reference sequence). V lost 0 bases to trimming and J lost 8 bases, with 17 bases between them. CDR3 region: CASSLSTRVGDYEQFF. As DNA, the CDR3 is TGTGCCAGCAGTTTATCTACAAGGGTAGGGGACTATGAGCAGTTCTTC.

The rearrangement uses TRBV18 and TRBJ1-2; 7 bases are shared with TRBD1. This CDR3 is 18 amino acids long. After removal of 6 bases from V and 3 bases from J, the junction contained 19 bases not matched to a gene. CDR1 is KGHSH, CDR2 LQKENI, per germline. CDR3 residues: CASSPTLQTGTTDYGYTF. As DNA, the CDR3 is TGTGCCAGCTCCCCCACCCTCCAGACAGGGACCACTGACTATGGCTACACCTTC.

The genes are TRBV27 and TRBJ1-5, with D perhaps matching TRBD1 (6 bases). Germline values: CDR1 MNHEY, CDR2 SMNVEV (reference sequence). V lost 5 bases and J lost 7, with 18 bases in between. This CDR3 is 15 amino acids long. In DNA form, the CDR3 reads TGTGCCAGCAGTGATACAGGGAGCCCCGGGCAGCCCCAGCATTTT. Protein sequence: CASSDTGSPGQPQHF.

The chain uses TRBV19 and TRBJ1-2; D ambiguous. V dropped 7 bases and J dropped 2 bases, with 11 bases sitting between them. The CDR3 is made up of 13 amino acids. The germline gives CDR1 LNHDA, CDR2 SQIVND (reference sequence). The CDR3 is CASTPPGNYGYTF. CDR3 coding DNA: TGTGCCAGTACCCCCCCGGGGAACTATGGCTACACCTTC.

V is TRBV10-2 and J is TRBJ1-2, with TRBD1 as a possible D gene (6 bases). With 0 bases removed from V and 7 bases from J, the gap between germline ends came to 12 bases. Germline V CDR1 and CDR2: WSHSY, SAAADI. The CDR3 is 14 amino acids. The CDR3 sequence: CASSESGRGTGYTF. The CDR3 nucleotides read TGCGCCAGCAGTGAGTCGGGCAGGGGAACTGGCTACACCTTC.

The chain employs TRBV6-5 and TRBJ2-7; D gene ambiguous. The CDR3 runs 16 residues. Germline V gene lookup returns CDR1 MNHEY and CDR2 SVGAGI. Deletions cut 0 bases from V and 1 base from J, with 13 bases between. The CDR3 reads CASSYSSAVPSYEQYF. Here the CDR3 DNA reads TGTGCCAGCAGTTACTCGAGTGCGGTCCCATCCTACGAGCAGTACTTC.

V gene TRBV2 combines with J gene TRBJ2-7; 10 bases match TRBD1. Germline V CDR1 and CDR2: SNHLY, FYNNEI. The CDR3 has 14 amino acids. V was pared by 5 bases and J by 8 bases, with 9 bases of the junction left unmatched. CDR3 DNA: TGTGCCAGCAGTCCCGGGACAGGGGTTAGGAAGCAGTACTTC. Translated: CASSPGTGVRKQYF.

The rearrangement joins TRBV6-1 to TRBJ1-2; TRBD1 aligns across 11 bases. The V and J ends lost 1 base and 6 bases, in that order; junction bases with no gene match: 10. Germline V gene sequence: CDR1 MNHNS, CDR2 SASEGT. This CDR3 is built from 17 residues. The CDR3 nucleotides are TGTGCCAGCAGTGAAGATCTCGGGACAGGGGGAAAGGATGGCTACACCTTC. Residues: CASSEDLGTGGKDGYTF.

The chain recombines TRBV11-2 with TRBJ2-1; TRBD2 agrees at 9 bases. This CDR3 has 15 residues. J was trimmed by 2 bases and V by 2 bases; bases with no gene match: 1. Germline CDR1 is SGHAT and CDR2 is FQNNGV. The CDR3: CASSLLAGTYNEQFF. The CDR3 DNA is TGTGCCAGCAGCTTACTAGCGGGGACCTACAATGAGCAGTTCTTC.

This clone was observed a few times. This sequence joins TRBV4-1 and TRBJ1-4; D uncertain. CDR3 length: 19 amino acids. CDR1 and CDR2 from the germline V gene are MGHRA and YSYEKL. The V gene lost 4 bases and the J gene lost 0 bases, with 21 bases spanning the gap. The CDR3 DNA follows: TGCGCCAGCAGCCTACATCCGGCGGGCAGAATTGCAACTAATGAAAAACTGTTTTTT. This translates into CASSLHPAGRIATNEKLFF.

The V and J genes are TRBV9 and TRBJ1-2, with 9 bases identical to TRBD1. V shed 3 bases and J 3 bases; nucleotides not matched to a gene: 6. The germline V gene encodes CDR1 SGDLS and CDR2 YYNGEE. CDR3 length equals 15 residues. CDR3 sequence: CASSAMTGGDYGYTF. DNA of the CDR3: TGTGCCAGCAGCGCAATGACAGGGGGTGACTATGGCTACACCTTC.

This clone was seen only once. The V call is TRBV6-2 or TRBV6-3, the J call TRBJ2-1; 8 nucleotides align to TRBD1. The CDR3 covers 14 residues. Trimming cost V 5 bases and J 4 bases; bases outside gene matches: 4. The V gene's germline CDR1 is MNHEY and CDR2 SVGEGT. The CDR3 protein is CASSDRGNYNEQFF. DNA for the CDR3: TGTGCCAGCAGTGACAGGGGTAATTACAATGAGCAGTTCTTC.

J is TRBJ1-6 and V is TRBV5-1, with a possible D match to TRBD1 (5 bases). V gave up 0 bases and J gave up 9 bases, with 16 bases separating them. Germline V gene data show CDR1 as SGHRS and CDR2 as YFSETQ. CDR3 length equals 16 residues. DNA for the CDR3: TGCGCCAGCAGCTTGGATCAGGGATATAGAAGTTCACCCCTCCACTTT. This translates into CASSLDQGYRSSPLHF.

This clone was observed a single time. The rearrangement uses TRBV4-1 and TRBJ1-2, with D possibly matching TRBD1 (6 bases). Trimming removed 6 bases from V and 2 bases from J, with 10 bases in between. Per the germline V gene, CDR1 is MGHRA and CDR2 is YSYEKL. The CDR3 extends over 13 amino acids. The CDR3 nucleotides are TGCGCCAGCAGGCATACAGGGAACTATGGCTACACCTTC. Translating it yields CASRHTGNYGYTF.

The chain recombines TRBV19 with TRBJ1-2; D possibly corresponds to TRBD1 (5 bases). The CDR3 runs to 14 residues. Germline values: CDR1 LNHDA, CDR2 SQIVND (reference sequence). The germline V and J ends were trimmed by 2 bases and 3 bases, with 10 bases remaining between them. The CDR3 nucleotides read TGTGCCAGTAGTATAAGGTCAGGGTACTATGGCTACACCTTC. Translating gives CASSIRSGYYGYTF.

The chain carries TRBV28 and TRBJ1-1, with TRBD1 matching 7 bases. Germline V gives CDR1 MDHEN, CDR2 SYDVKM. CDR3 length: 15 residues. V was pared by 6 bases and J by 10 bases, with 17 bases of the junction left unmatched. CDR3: CASSSYKGAAQSAFF. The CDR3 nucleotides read TGTGCCAGCAGCAGCTATAAGGGGGCGGCCCAGTCAGCTTTCTTT.

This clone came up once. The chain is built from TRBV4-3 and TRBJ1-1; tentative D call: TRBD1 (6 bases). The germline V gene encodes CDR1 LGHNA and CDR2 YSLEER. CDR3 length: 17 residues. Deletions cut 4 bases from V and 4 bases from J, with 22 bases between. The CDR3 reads CASSLSGQGNQVTEAFF. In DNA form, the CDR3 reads TGCGCCAGCAGCCTCTCGGGGCAGGGGAATCAGGTCACTGAAGCTTTCTTT.

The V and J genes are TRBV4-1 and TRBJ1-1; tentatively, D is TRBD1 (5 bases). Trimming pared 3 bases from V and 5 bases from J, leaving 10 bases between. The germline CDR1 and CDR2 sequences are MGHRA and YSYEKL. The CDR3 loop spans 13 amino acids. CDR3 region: CASSQGRVTEAFF. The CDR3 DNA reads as TGCGCCAGCAGCCAGGGCAGGGTAACTGAAGCTTTCTTT.

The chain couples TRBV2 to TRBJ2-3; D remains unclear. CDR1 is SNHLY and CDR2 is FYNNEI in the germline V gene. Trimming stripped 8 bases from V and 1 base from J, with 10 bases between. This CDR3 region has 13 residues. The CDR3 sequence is CASGRPGTDTQYF. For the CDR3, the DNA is TGTGCCAGCGGGCGTCCTGGCACAGATACGCAGTATTTT.

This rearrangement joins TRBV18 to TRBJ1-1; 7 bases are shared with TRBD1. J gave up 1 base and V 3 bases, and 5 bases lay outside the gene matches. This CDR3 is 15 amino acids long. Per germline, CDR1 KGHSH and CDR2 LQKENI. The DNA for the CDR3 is TGTGCCAGCTCACCGGCTGGGACAGCGAACACTGAAGCTTTCTTT. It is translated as CASSPAGTANTEAFF.

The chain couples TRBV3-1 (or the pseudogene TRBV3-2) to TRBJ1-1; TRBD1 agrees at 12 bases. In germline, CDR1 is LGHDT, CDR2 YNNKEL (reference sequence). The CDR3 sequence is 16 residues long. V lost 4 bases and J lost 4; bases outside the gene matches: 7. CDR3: CASSLRDRGLGTEAFF. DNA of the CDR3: TGTGCCAGCAGCCTCCGGGACAGGGGGCTTGGCACTGAAGCTTTCTTT.

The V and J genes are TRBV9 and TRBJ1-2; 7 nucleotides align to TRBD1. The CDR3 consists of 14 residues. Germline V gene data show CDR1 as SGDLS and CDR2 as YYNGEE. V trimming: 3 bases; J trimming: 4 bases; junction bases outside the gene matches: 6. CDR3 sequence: CASSGQGGTYGYTF. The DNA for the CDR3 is TGTGCCAGCAGCGGACAGGGAGGCACCTATGGCTACACCTTC.

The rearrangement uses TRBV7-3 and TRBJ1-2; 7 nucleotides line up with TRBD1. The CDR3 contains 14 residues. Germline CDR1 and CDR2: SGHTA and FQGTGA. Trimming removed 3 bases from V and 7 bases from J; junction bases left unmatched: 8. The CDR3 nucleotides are TGTGCCAGCAGCTTTGCGGCAGGGGGTGGTGGCTACACCTTC. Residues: CASSFAAGGGGYTF.

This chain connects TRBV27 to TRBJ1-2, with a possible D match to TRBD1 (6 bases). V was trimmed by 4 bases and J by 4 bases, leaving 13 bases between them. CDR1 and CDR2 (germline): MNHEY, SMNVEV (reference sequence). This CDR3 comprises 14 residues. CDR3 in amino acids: CASSSSDSSYGYTF. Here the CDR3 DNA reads TGTGCCAGCAGTTCGTCGGACAGCAGCTATGGCTACACCTTC.

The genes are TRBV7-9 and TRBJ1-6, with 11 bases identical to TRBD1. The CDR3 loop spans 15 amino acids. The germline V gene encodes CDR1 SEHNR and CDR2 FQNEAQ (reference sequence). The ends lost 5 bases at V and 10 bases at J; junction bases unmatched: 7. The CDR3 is CASSPGTGGRSPLHF. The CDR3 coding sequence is TGTGCCAGCAGCCCGGGGACAGGGGGGAGATCACCCCTCCACTTT. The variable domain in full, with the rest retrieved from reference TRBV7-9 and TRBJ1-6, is DTGVSQNPRHKITKRGQNVTFRCDPISEHNRLYWYRQTLGQGPEFLTYFQNEAQLEKSRLLSDRFSAERPKGSFSTLEIQRTEQGDSAMYLCASSPGTGGRSPLHFGNGTRLTVT.

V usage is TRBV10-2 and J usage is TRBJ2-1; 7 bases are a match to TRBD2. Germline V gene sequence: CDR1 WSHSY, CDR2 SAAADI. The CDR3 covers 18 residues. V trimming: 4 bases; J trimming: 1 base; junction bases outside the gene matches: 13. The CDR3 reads CASSAQRGATSSYNEQFF. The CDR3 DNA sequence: TGCGCCAGCAGTGCCCAGCGGGGCGCCACCTCTTCCTACAATGAGCAGTTCTTC.

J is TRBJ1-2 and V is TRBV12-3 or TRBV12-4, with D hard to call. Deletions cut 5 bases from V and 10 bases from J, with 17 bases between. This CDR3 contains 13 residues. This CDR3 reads CASSETWAPVYTF. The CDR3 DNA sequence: TGTGCCAGCAGTGAAACGTGGGCGCCTGTCTACACCTTC.

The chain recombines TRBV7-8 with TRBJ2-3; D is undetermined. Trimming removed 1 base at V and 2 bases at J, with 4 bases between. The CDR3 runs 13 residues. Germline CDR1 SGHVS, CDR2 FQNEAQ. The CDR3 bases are TGTGCCAGCAGCTTAGGAGTCACAGATACGCAGTATTTT. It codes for CASSLGVTDTQYF.

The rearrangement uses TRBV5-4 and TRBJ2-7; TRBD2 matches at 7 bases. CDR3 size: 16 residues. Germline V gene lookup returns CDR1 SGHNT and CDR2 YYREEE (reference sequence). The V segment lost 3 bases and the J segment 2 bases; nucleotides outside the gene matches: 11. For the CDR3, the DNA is TGTGCCAGCAGCTCTCTGGGGGGGTCTGGAGCCTACGAGCAGTACTTC. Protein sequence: CASSSLGGSGAYEQYF.